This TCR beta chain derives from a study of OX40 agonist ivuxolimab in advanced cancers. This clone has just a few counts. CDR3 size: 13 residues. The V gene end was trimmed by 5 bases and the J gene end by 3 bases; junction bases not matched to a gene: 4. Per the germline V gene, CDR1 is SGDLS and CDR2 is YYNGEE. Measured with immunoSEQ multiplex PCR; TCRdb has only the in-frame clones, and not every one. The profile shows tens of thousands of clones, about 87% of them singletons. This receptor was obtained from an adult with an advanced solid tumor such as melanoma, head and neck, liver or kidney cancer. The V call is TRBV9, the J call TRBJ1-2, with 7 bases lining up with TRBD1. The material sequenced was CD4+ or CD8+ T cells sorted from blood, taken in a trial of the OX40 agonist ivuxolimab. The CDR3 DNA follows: TGTGCCAGCAGATTAGGACAGGACTATGGCTACACCTTC. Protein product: CASRLGQDYGYTF.